This T cell receptor (beta chain) was recorded in a study of regulatory T cells in long-lasting Graves disease. General observations from the study: Owing to a sample size that was small, accuracy may have been reduced.

Germline V lookup: CDR1 MDHEN, CDR2 SYDVKM. This CDR3 is built from 14 residues. V dropped 3 bases and J dropped 5 bases, with 13 bases sitting between them. The TCR beta library used iRepertoire HTBI primers with Arm-PCR amplification of CDR3. TCRdb used MiXCR to reprocess the multiplex PCR reads, holding one entry per CDR3 protein. The sample has about 470,000 distinct CDR3 sequences, roughly a fifth seen once. This clonotype has a count of ten or more. Its antigen is currently unknown. Time point noted: persistent/refractory GD, antithyroid drugs over 5 years with positive TRAb. From PBMCs, RNA was extracted and then used to make the TCR library. EDTA tubes were used for drawing around 9 milliliters of peripheral blood.

The sequences come from peripheral blood mononuclear cells (PBMCs), collected when the disease was refractory, from a patient treated with antithyroid drugs. V is TRBV28 and J is TRBJ2-5; TRBD1 might be the D (7 bases). The clonotype was recovered from a female donor with Graves disease. The CDR3 reads CASSFSGGRETQYF. CDR3 DNA: TGTGCCAGCAGTTTCTCAGGGGGGCGGGAGACCCAGTACTTC. The full variable domain, completed using reference TRBV28 and TRBJ2-5, is DVKVTQSSRYLVKRTGEKVFLECVQDMDHENMFWYRQDPGLGLRLIYFSYDVKMKEKGDIPEGYSVSREKKERFSLILESASTNQTSMYLCASSFSGGRETQYFGPGTRLLVL.